The 10 T cell receptor beta chains presented below share a single source sample, sequenced in a study of T cell responses to AZD1222 COVID-19 vaccine. Clones were read by immunoSEQ multiplex PCR, and TCRdb kept only the in-frame ones, dropping some. The sample records 95,000 to 150,000 clones, around 85% being singletons. The input for sequencing was peripheral blood, taken on day 0 of AZD1222 vaccination. Receptors originate from an adult in good health.

J is TRBJ1-2 and V is TRBV28; no definite D call. Trimming shortened V by 4 bases and J by 4 bases, and 7 bases separated the two germline ends. The V gene's germline CDR1 is MDHEN and CDR2 SYDVKM. The CDR3 extends over 12 amino acids. DNA of the CDR3: TGTGCCAGCAGTTCTGGAGGCTATGGCTACACCTTC. Protein product: CASSSGGYGYTF.

This clone was counted a few times. The chain has TRBV9 and TRBJ1-4; D is undetermined. The CDR3 has 15 amino acids. The V end lost 0 bases, the J end lost 5 bases, and 11 bases lay between the germline ends. In germline, CDR1 is SGDLS, CDR2 YYNGEE. CDR3 residues: CASSVEGGGNEKLFF. The CDR3 DNA follows: TGTGCCAGCAGCGTAGAGGGAGGAGGCAATGAAAAACTGTTTTTT.

This clone has a handful of counts. The chain uses TRBV5-4 and TRBJ1-2, with D uncertain. This CDR3 region has 14 residues. The germline gives CDR1 SGHNT, CDR2 YYREEE (reference sequence). Trimming took 1 base from V and 1 from J, leaving 8 bases between them. The CDR3 region is CASSLYRSNYGYTF. CDR3 coding DNA: TGTGCCAGCAGCTTGTATCGGAGTAACTATGGCTACACCTTC.

This clone was found a few times. The rearrangement links TRBV6-5 to TRBJ2-1, with D possibly being TRBD1 (6 bases). The length of the CDR3 is 14 residues. CDR1 is MNHEY, CDR2 SVGAGI, per germline. V was pared by 5 bases and J by 5 bases, with 13 bases between. For the CDR3, the DNA is TGTGCCAGCAGTCCCGGGACAACGCACAATGAGCAGTTCTTC. Translated, it gives CASSPGTTHNEQFF.

This chain uses TRBV25-1 with TRBJ2-1, with D unclear. The V and J ends lost 3 bases and 6 bases respectively, with 12 bases between them. The CDR3 loop spans 14 amino acids. Looked up from germline, CDR1 is MGHDK and CDR2 is SYGVNS. The CDR3 nucleotides are TGTGCCAGCAGTGAGGGCGGCGGAATCAATGAGCAGTTCTTC. Translation: CASSEGGGINEQFF.

The chain carries TRBV28 and TRBJ1-3; possible D gene TRBD1, 6 bases. CDR1 and CDR2 (germline): MDHEN, SYDVKM. The CDR3 length is 16 residues. V shed 8 bases and J shed 0 bases, with 17 bases lying between them. In DNA form, the CDR3 reads TGTGCCAGCTATGGGCAGGACAGACACTCTGGAAACACCATATATTTT. Its translation: CASYGQDRHSGNTIYF.

The gene calls are TRBV11-3 and TRBJ1-1; D uncertain. Trimming removed 1 base from V and 1 base from J, with 7 bases in between. Germline V gene sequence: CDR1 SGHNT, CDR2 YENEEA. The CDR3 runs to 14 residues. CDR3 DNA sequence: TGTGCCAGCAGCTTAGGCGACAAGAACACTGAAGCTTTCTTT. Encoded protein: CASSLGDKNTEAFF.

The chain is built from TRBV6-1 and TRBJ1-5; 9 positions agree with TRBD1. Per the germline V gene, CDR1 is MNHNS and CDR2 is SASEGT. V shed 10 bases and J 1 base; nucleotides not matched to a gene: 11. There are 16 residues in the CDR3. Written as DNA, the CDR3 is TGTGCCACCAGGGAACAGGGGGCGACAAGCAATCAGCCCCAGCATTTT. Protein: CATREQGATSNQPQHF.

This chain links TRBV7-9 with TRBJ1-1; tentative D call: TRBD1 (5 bases). CDR1 is SEHNR and CDR2 is FQNEAQ in the germline V gene (reference sequence). The CDR3 extends over 14 amino acids. The V and J ends lost 5 bases and 5 bases respectively, with 15 bases between them. For the CDR3, the DNA is TGTGCCAGCAGCGAAAGGGACGTCTCGACTGAAGCTTTCTTT. Its translation: CASSERDVSTEAFF.

V and J are TRBV28 and TRBJ1-1, with D unresolved. From germline, CDR1 is MDHEN and CDR2 SYDVKM. V was clipped by 2 bases and J by 4 bases, with 11 bases between them. CDR3 length: 14 residues. Here the CDR3 DNA reads TGTGCCAGCAGTTTAAATACCCCCACCACTGAAGCTTTCTTT. Translation gives CASSLNTPTTEAFF.